These 25 T cell receptor beta chains came from one sample sequenced in a study of metastatic and nonmetastatic thyroid tumors. TCRdb re-called clones via MiXCR from the PCR reads. In the table there are 15,000 to 20,000 clones, about 26% of which are singletons. Patients were all untreated before their thyroid surgery. The sample taken for sequencing was adjacent normal tissue. These receptors all come from a female donor with papillary thyroid cancer or a benign thyroid nodule (not recorded which). Some clones in this sample may be carry-over from other donors' samples.

The rearrangement joins TRBV2 to TRBJ2-7; D is possibly TRBD1 (5 bases). From germline, CDR1 is SNHLY and CDR2 FYNNEI. This CDR3 region has 12 residues. The V end lost 5 bases, the J end lost 4 bases, and 9 bases lay between the germline ends. The CDR3 DNA follows: TGTGCCAGCAGTCGGAGACAGTACGAGCAGTACTTC. Its protein is CASSRRQYEQYF.

This chain connects TRBV28 to TRBJ2-2; 9 bases fit TRBD1. The J segment lost 1 base and the V segment lost 5 bases, leaving 5 bases of the junction unmatched. The germline V gene encodes CDR1 MDHEN and CDR2 SYDVKM. This CDR3 region has 16 residues. CDR3 nucleotide sequence: TGTGCCAGCAGTCCGAGACAGGGGGGGAACACCGGGGAGCTGTTTTTT. This translates into CASSPRQGGNTGELFF.

This chain links TRBV7-2 with TRBJ2-6, with 9 bases that match TRBD2. The CDR3 totals 16 residues. Germline-derived CDR1 and CDR2 are SGHTA and FQGNSA. The CDR3 sequence: CGCSLAGASGANVLTF. The CDR3 region has the DNA TGTGGGTGCAGCTTAGCGGGGGCTTCGGGGGCCAACGTCCTGACTTTC.

The rearrangement joins TRBV11-2 to TRBJ2-4; TRBD2 aligns across 8 bases. The DNA end is more similar to TRBJ2-5, so the J call may be wrong. Germline V gene sequence: CDR1 SGHAT, CDR2 FQNNGV. The CDR3 consists of 15 residues. Written as DNA, the CDR3 is TGTGCCAGCAGCTTTGGGGCGGGGGGACGAGAGACCCAGTACTTC. Its translation is CASSFGAGGRETQYF.

Relative to its sample, this clone is medium-sized. V is TRBV7-3 and J is TRBJ2-1, with D hard to call. Trimming stripped 0 bases from V and 3 bases from J, with 3 bases between. CDR1 SGHTA and CDR2 FQGTGA come from the germline V gene. The CDR3 contains 13 residues. The CDR3: CASSLTGYNEQFF. The CDR3 DNA is TGTGCCAGCAGCTTAACAGGCTACAATGAGCAGTTCTTC.

This clone has just one count. The chain has TRBV2 and TRBJ1-1; D may be TRBD1 (5 bases). Between the trimmed V and J ends, which lost 3 bases and 0 bases, there was a span of 20 bases. Germline CDR1 reads SNHLY; CDR2 reads FYNNEI. The CDR3 length is 18 residues. CDR3 sequence (DNA): TGTGCCAGCAGTGACAGCCTTTCCCAAGGGGCATTGAACACTGAAGCTTTCTTT. Protein product: CASSDSLSQGALNTEAFF.

V gene TRBV11-2 combines with J gene TRBJ1-3; D uncertain. CDR1 SGHAT and CDR2 FQNNGV come from the germline V gene. V was trimmed by 2 bases and J by 2 bases, leaving 4 bases between them. The CDR3 is 13 amino acids. The CDR3 spells CASSLNPGNTIYF. CDR3 DNA: TGTGCCAGCAGCTTAAATCCTGGAAACACCATATATTTT.

The table lists this clone with a few counts. A junction end diverges from the germline sequence, so it may reflect a read error. The chain carries TRBV27 and TRBJ2-7, with 9 bases that match TRBD1. The CDR3 totals 15 residues. CDR1 MNHEY and CDR2 SMNVEV come from the germline V gene (reference sequence). CDR3 residues: CASSLVTGGNYDQYF. CDR3 coding DNA: TGTGCCAGCAGTCTCGTGACAGGGGGGAACTACGATCAGTACTTC.

This clone is categorized as medium-sized. V and J are TRBV20-1 and TRBJ2-1, with D tentatively TRBD1 or TRBD2 (5 bases each). Germline V CDR1 and CDR2: DFQATT, SNEGSKA (reference sequence). The CDR3 extends over 14 amino acids. V was pared by 4 bases and J by 4 bases, with 14 bases between. In nucleotides, the CDR3 is TGCAGTGCTAACGGGGTAGGGGCTTACAATGAGCAGTTCTTC. Translation gives CSANGVGAYNEQFF.

The chain employs TRBV27 and TRBJ2-1; unclear D gene. V dropped 2 bases and J dropped 6 bases, with 8 bases sitting between them. This CDR3 contains 13 residues. Germline CDR1 is MNHEY and CDR2 is SMNVEV (reference sequence). CDR3 region: CASSLMASNEQFF. CDR3 DNA sequence: TGTGCCAGCAGTTTAATGGCTTCCAATGAGCAGTTCTTC.

The CDR3 loop reads CASSRAGGPVGTGELFF. The CDR3 DNA reads as TGTGCCAGCAGCCGAGCCGGTGGGCCTGTGGGCACCGGGGAGCTGTTTTTT. The chain links TRBV4-2 to TRBJ2-2; no clear D gene. The V gene lost 4 bases and the J gene lost 4 bases, with 19 bases spanning the gap. Germline V gene sequence: CDR1 LGHNA, CDR2 YNFKEQ. The CDR3 contains 17 residues.

Written as DNA, the CDR3 is TGTGCCAGCAACCCGCAGGGGATCGACTATGGCTACACCTTC. Translating gives CASNPQGIDYGYTF. The rearrangement joins TRBV6-1 to TRBJ1-2, with a weak D call TRBD1 (6 bases). The CDR3 totals 14 residues. V shed 7 bases and J shed 3 bases, with 15 bases lying between them. CDR1 is MNHNS and CDR2 is SASEGT in the germline V gene.

The DNA for the CDR3 is TGTGCCAGCAGATACGTACAGGGGGGCGAGCAGTACTTC. Translation: CASRYVQGGEQYF. The chain combines TRBV6-5 with TRBJ2-7; 8 bases agree with TRBD1. The CDR3 is made up of 13 amino acids. Per the germline V gene, CDR1 is MNHEY and CDR2 is SVGAGI. J lost 6 bases, V lost 6 bases, and 7 bases had no gene match.

This clone was seen a few times. This chain connects TRBV28 to TRBJ2-1; possibly TRBD2 for D (5 bases). This CDR3 contains 16 residues. V lost 5 bases to trimming and J lost 7 bases, with 21 bases between them. From germline, CDR1 is MDHEN and CDR2 SYDVKM. For the CDR3, the DNA is TGTGCCAGCAGTAGCTACATGGGAAGTCGGGAAAATGAGCAGTTCTTC. Amino acids: CASSSYMGSRENEQFF.

This rearrangement joins TRBV20-1 to TRBJ1-5; a weak D match, TRBD1 (5 bases). V lost 0 bases and J lost 5, with 8 bases in between. CDR1 is DFQATT, CDR2 SNEGSKA, per germline (reference sequence). CDR3 size: 13 residues. CDR3 in amino acids: CSARERQYQPQHF. DNA of the CDR3: TGCAGTGCTAGAGAAAGACAGTATCAGCCCCAGCATTTT.

This clone was observed a handful of times. The chain links TRBV6-1 to TRBJ2-7; the D gene could be TRBD1 or TRBD2 (5 bases each). The V end was cut by 7 bases, the J end by 2 bases, with 15 bases between. The CDR3 runs to 14 residues. Germline V lookup: CDR1 MNHNS, CDR2 SASEGT. CDR3 nucleotide sequence: TGTGCCAGCACCACCGGGACGGGCCCCTACGAGCAGTACTTC. This codes for CASTTGTGPYEQYF.

This clone was counted once. This chain connects TRBV20-1 to TRBJ1-5; possibly TRBD1 for D (6 bases). Trimming removed 3 bases at V and 3 bases at J, with 9 bases between. The germline gives CDR1 DFQATT, CDR2 SNEGSKA (reference sequence). This CDR3 is 13 amino acids long. CDR3 protein: CSASGGANQPQHF. In DNA, the CDR3 is TGCAGTGCTAGCGGGGGGGCCAATCAGCCCCAGCATTTT.

The sample holds a few counts of this clone. The chain employs TRBV20-1 and TRBJ2-1; 9 positions agree with TRBD2. Trimming cost V 5 bases and J 5 bases; bases outside gene matches: 4. CDR1 is DFQATT and CDR2 is SNEGSKA in the germline V gene (reference sequence). The CDR3 is 13 amino acids. Written as DNA, the CDR3 is TGCAGTGCTCAGGGACTAGCCCACAATGAGCAGTTCTTC. It specifies CSAQGLAHNEQFF.

This clone was counted only a few times. V usage is TRBV6-2 or TRBV6-3 and J usage is TRBJ1-1; D call uncertain. V lost 7 bases to trimming and J lost 7 bases, with 16 bases between them. Looked up from germline, CDR1 is MNHEY and CDR2 is SVGEGT. The CDR3 contains 13 residues. CDR3 loop: CASKGSQSLEAFF. The CDR3 bases are TGTGCCAGCAAAGGAAGCCAAAGTCTTGAAGCTTTCTTT.

The CDR3 spells CAWSPPGTGAWETQYF. The DNA for the CDR3 is TGTGCCTGGAGCCCACCCGGGACAGGGGCTTGGGAGACCCAGTACTTC. This chain connects TRBV30 to TRBJ2-5; 10 bases align to TRBD1. The V gene's germline CDR1 is GTSNPN and CDR2 SVGIG (reference sequence). Unmatched junction bases numbered 12, after V lost 3 bases and J lost 5 bases. The CDR3 runs 16 residues. Full variable domain (missing parts from reference TRBV30 and TRBJ2-5): SQTIHQWPATLVQPVGSPLSLECTVEGTSNPNLYWYRQAAGRGLQLLFYSVGIGQISSEVPQNLSASRPQDRQFILSSKKLLLSDSGFYLCAWSPPGTGAWETQYFGPGTRLLVL.

A remark on this clone: The identical CDR3 is also encoded by other nucleotide sequences in the sample. The V and J genes are TRBV11-2 and TRBJ1-3; D possibly corresponds to TRBD1 (5 bases). With 2 bases removed from V and 1 base from J, the gap between germline ends came to 6 bases. The germline V gene encodes CDR1 SGHAT and CDR2 FQNNGV. The CDR3 extends over 14 amino acids. The CDR3 spells CASSLWGSGNTIYF. In nucleotides, the CDR3 is TGTGCCAGCAGCTTATGGGGGTCTGGAAACACCATATATTTT.

This chain joins TRBV19 and TRBJ2-4, with D uncertain. The CDR3 has 15 amino acids. The V end was cut by 3 bases, the J end by 3 bases, with 12 bases between. Germline loops: CDR1 LNHDA, CDR2 SQIVND (reference sequence). The CDR3 DNA follows: TGTGCCAGTAGTATTGTGGGATATGGCAAAAACATTCAGTACTTC. It is translated as CASSIVGYGKNIQYF.

J is TRBJ2-3 and V is TRBV20-1; the match to TRBD1 covers 8 bases. This CDR3 has 14 amino acids. V shed 0 bases, J shed 4 bases, and the junction held 3 bases outside the gene matches. Germline values: CDR1 DFQATT, CDR2 SNEGSKA (reference sequence). CDR3 DNA: TGCAGTGCTAGAGATCAGGGGGCCGCAGATACGCAGTATTTT. Protein: CSARDQGAADTQYF.

This chain links TRBV28 with TRBJ2-7, with D possibly matching TRBD2 (5 bases). This CDR3 has 14 residues. The V gene lost 1 base and the J gene lost 9 bases, with 16 bases spanning the gap. Germline V gene lookup returns CDR1 MDHEN and CDR2 SYDVKM. This CDR3 reads CASSLSLRSAGQYF. CDR3 bases: TGTGCCAGCAGTTTATCACTTAGGAGCGCGGGGCAGTACTTC. The variable domain in full, completed from reference TRBV28 and TRBJ2-7, reads DVKVTQSSRYLVKRTGEKVFLECVQDMDHENMFWYRQDPGLGLRLIYFSYDVKMKEKGDIPEGYSVSREKKERFSLILESASTNQTSMYLCASSLSLRSAGQYFGPGTRLTVT.

This clone was counted ten times or more. The chain carries TRBV29-1 and TRBJ1-2, with a tentative D call TRBD1 (6 bases). Germline loops: CDR1 SQVTM, CDR2 ANQGSEA. This CDR3 region has 12 residues. Between the trimmed V and J ends, which lost 4 bases and 5 bases, there was a span of 11 bases. CDR3 sequence reads: CSVGSGAYGYTF. CDR3 coding DNA: TGCAGCGTTGGATCAGGGGCTTATGGCTACACCTTC.